What follows are 14 T cell receptor beta chains derived from one specimen sequenced in a study of blood T cell repertoires in COVID-19. The repertoire was sequenced with immunoSEQ multiplex PCR; TCRdb's copy has only in-frame clones and lacks some. This sample has approximately 200,000 clones, with 70% to 90% found just once. The source material was PBMCs or T cells enriched from blood (not recorded which). The receptor set was obtained from a woman in her twenties or thirties who had been exposed to COVID-19.

V usage is TRBV28 and J usage is TRBJ1-6; 10 nucleotides agree with TRBD1. The CDR3 has 15 residues. The V gene's germline CDR1 is MDHEN and CDR2 SYDVKM. V was clipped by 6 bases and J by 7 bases; unmatched bases: 6. CDR3 residues: CASRGLGQGNSPLHF. The DNA of the CDR3 is TGTGCCAGCAGGGGGTTGGGACAGGGGAATTCACCCCTCCACTTT.

The CDR3 nucleotides read TGTGCTAGTGGTCTCAGGGGGGACAACACAGATACGCAGTATTTT. Amino acid sequence: CASGLRGDNTDTQYF. The chain links TRBV12-5 to TRBJ2-3; a weak D match, TRBD1 (7 bases). CDR1 and CDR2 (germline): LGHNT, FRNRAP. The CDR3 has 15 amino acids. Trimming removed 5 bases from V and 2 bases from J, with 14 bases in between.

In its sample, this clone was seen once. The genes are TRBV7-8 and TRBJ1-6, with a tentative D call TRBD1 (5 bases). CDR3 length equals 16 residues. Germline CDR1 and CDR2: SGHVS and FQNEAQ. The V gene lost 2 bases and the J gene lost 8 bases, with 16 bases spanning the gap. The CDR3 DNA is TGTGCCAGCAGCTTACATACCGGGCAGGGCGATTCACCCCTCCACTTT. Amino acid sequence: CASSLHTGQGDSPLHF.

For the CDR3, the DNA is TGCGCCAGCAGCTTGGGGGCAGGGAACACCTACGAGCAGTACTTC. Protein product: CASSLGAGNTYEQYF. This chain connects TRBV5-1 to TRBJ2-7; D might be TRBD1 (5 bases). The V end was cut by 0 bases, the J end by 2 bases, with 12 bases between. Germline V gene lookup returns CDR1 SGHRS and CDR2 YFSETQ. This CDR3 is 15 amino acids long.

The rearrangement links TRBV10-3 to TRBJ1-2; perhaps TRBD1 as D (5 bases). V lost 2 bases to trimming and J lost 4 bases, with 8 bases between them. CDR1 and CDR2 (germline): ENHRY, SYGVKD. The CDR3 contains 13 residues. As DNA, the CDR3 is TGTGCCATCAGTGAGGACAGTTTCTATGGCTACACCTTC. Protein: CAISEDSFYGYTF.

The chain uses TRBV5-6 and TRBJ2-1; TRBD1 aligns across 7 bases. The CDR3 is made up of 14 amino acids. V lost 4 bases and J lost 2; bases outside the gene matches: 3. The germline V gene encodes CDR1 SGHDT and CDR2 YYEEEE. The DNA for the CDR3 is TGTGCCAGCAGCACCGGGACAGCCTACAATGAGCAGTTCTTC. Encoded protein: CASSTGTAYNEQFF. Looking up the rest from reference TRBV5-6 and TRBJ2-1 gives the full variable domain: DAGVTQSPTHLIKTRGQQVTLRCSPKSGHDTVSWYQQALGQGPQFIFQYYEEEERQRGNFPDRFSGHQFPNYSSELNVNALLLGDSALYLCASSTGTAYNEQFFGPGTRLTVL.

The gene calls are TRBV30 and TRBJ1-2; perhaps TRBD1 as D (5 bases). The CDR3 is 10 residues long. Trimming took 8 bases from V and 6 from J, leaving 10 bases between them. The V gene's germline CDR1 is GTSNPN and CDR2 SVGIG (reference sequence). DNA of the CDR3: TGTGCCGCAACAGGCCATGGCTACACCTTC. Translated, it gives CAATGHGYTF.

The chain joins TRBV4-1 to TRBJ2-5; 10 bases align to TRBD2. Germline assignment: CDR1 MGHRA and CDR2 YSYEKL. The CDR3 loop spans 17 amino acids. V lost 0 bases and J lost 0; bases outside the gene matches: 4. This CDR3 reads CASSQDGLAADQETQYF. The CDR3, as DNA: TGCGCCAGCAGCCAAGATGGACTAGCGGCGGACCAAGAGACCCAGTACTTC.

This chain links TRBV10-2 with TRBJ2-2, with 7 bases that match TRBD1. CDR1 and CDR2 from the germline V gene are WSHSY and SAAADI. The CDR3 consists of 15 residues. J gave up 1 base and V 6 bases, and 5 bases lay outside the gene matches. CDR3 loop: CASSPGTVNTGELFF. The CDR3 nucleotides are TGCGCCAGCAGCCCCGGGACAGTGAACACCGGGGAGCTGTTTTTT.

The chain joins TRBV19 to TRBJ2-1; TRBD2 matches at 14 bases. The germline gives CDR1 LNHDA, CDR2 SQIVND (reference sequence). With V trimmed by 7 bases and J by 10 bases, 9 bases remained unmatched. The CDR3 spans 15 residues. CDR3 sequence reads: CASKVTSGGVIEQFF. The CDR3, as DNA: TGTGCCAGTAAAGTGACTAGCGGGGGGGTCATCGAGCAGTTCTTC.

The chain employs TRBV5-4 and TRBJ2-7, with TRBD1 matching over 7 bases. The CDR3 totals 15 residues. V dropped 3 bases and J dropped 1; count of bases not matched to a gene: 7. Germline V lookup: CDR1 SGHNT, CDR2 YYREEE (reference sequence). CDR3 protein: CASSSQGVKSYEQYF. DNA of the CDR3: TGTGCCAGCAGCTCGCAGGGGGTTAAATCCTACGAGCAGTACTTC.

The chain joins TRBV14 to TRBJ1-4, with 7 positions matching TRBD1. There are 16 residues in the CDR3. In germline, CDR1 is SGHDN, CDR2 FVKESK. V lost 4 bases, J lost 0 bases, and 5 bases stayed unmatched. This chain's CDR3 is CASSPGQATTNEKLFF. The CDR3, as DNA: TGTGCCAGCAGCCCCGGACAGGCAACAACTAATGAAAAACTGTTTTTT. The full variable domain, in which reference TRBV14 and TRBJ1-4 provide the parts outside the CDR3, is EAGVTQFPSHSVIEKGQTVTLRCDPISGHDNLYWYRRVMGKEIKFLLHFVKESKQDESGMPNNRFLAERTGGTYSTLKVQPAELEDSGVYFCASSPGQATTNEKLFFGSGTQLSVL.

The gene calls are TRBV5-1 and TRBJ2-1, with a tentative D call TRBD2 (6 bases). V was trimmed by 4 bases and J by 0 bases, leaving 11 bases between them. The CDR3 totals 15 residues. CDR1 SGHRS and CDR2 YFSETQ come from the germline V gene. CDR3 loop: CASSAGTASYNEQFF. CDR3 coding DNA: TGCGCCAGCAGCGCCGGGACTGCCTCCTACAATGAGCAGTTCTTC.

V is TRBV11-3 and J is TRBJ2-1, with 7 bases aligning to TRBD1. The CDR3 consists of 13 residues. V lost 1 base, J lost 7 bases, and 1 base stayed unmatched. Germline values: CDR1 SGHNT, CDR2 YENEEA. CDR3 loop: CASSLVQGNEQFF. CDR3 nucleotide sequence: TGTGCCAGCAGCTTAGTACAGGGGAATGAGCAGTTCTTC.